The entry below describes one T cell receptor (beta chain). The antigen is undetermined. These data come from a study of blood T cells in healthy people across ages. Trimming stripped 5 bases from V and 1 base from J, with 9 bases between. CDR1 SGDLS and CDR2 YYNGEE come from the germline V gene. The CDR3 has 14 amino acids. A J-beta primer mix and a sample-barcoded 5' primer were used in a second PCR of roughly 6 to 11 cycles. Unique molecular identifiers of 12 random nucleotides labeled each cDNA. TCRdb reprocessed the 5' RACE reads via MiXCR and lists one record per CDR3 protein. This sample has 600,000 or so distinct CDR3 sequences; under 55% occur once, and the top ten carry approximately 23%. The study, taken as a whole, reports: Estimated diversity across one million T cells was deemed an underestimate.

Sequenced input: blood. V and J are TRBV9 and TRBJ2-2, with D hard to call. The clonotype was recovered from a man older than 75 in good health. The CDR3 loop reads CASRGVKNTGELFF. DNA of the CDR3: TGTGCCAGCAGGGGTGTCAAGAACACCGGGGAGCTGTTTTTT.